This TCR beta chain originates from a study of OX40 agonist ivuxolimab in advanced cancers. Turning to the study itself: Clinicians treated patients with ivuxolimab, an agonistic anti-OX40 (CD134) antibody. Partial responses, seen in three patients, involved one hepatocellular carcinoma and two cutaneous melanomas. General observations from the study: No antigen was identified for the clonally expanded peripheral T cells.

To note about this clone: Its antigen is undetermined.

TCRdb's table, derived via immunoSEQ multiplex PCR, lists solely in-frame clones and lacks some. Seen here are 58,000 or so clones, approximately 83% observed once, and the top ten hold about 4.5%. This CDR3 region has 13 residues. V lost 8 bases to trimming and J lost 10 bases, with 15 bases between them. The germline gives CDR1 SEHNR, CDR2 FQNEAQ (reference sequence). The receptor comes from an adult with an advanced solid tumor such as melanoma, head and neck, liver or kidney cancer. The specimen comprised CD4+ or CD8+ T cells sorted from blood, sampled in a trial of the OX40 agonist ivuxolimab. The rearrangement links TRBV7-9 to TRBJ1-6; possibly TRBD1 for D (6 bases). As DNA, the CDR3 is TGTGCCAGCGCAAACAGGGAAATCTCACCCCTCCACTTT. It specifies CASANREISPLHF.